This T cell receptor (beta chain) was captured in a study of a mutant IDH1 vaccine in newly diagnosed glioma. Turning to the study itself: Earlier therapy was either radiotherapy, temozolomide, or both, and most got both. General study points: With respect to changes in top peripheral T cell clonotypes, pseudoprogression seemed unrelated.

A remark on this clone: Its antigen is currently unknown.

Here immunoSEQ multiplex PCR was the method, and the copy in TCRdb shows in-frame clones only, minus some. This repertoire shows 65,000 to 70,000 clones, 65% to 90% found once; its top ten account for roughly 2.8%. The time point here: baseline, week 1 (first vaccination visit). Documented treatment: pre-vaccination baseline after standard-of-care therapy. New WHO grade 3 or 4 astrocytomas that were IDH1-mutant and ATRX-lost occurred in the donors. Sequenced material: PBMCs, taken from a glioma patient treated with radiotherapy, temozolomide or both. The source is a man in his thirties or forties with glioma.

In DNA, the CDR3 is TGTGCCAGCAGCGGGCGACTACGCTCCTACGAGCAGTACTTC. It specifies CASSGRLRSYEQYF. V is TRBV5-6 and J is TRBJ2-7; TRBD2 might be the D (5 bases). With 4 bases removed from V and 0 bases from J, the gap between germline ends came to 11 bases. The germline gives CDR1 SGHDT, CDR2 YYEEEE. The CDR3 length is 14 residues.